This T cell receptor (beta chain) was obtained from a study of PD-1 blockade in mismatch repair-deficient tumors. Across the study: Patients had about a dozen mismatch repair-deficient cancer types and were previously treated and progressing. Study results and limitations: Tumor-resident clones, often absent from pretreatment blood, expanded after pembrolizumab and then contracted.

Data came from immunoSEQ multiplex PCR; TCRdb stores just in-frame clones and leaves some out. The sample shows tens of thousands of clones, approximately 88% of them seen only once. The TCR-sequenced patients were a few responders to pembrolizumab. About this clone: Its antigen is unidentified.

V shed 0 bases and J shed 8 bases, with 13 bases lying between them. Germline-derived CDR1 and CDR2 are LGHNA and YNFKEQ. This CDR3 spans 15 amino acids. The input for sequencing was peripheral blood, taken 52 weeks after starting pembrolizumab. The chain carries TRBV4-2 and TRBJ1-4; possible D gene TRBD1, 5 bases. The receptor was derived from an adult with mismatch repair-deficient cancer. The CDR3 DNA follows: TGTGCCAGCAGCCAAGATTTGGCAGGGCGGGAAAAACTGTTTTTT. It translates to CASSQDLAGREKLFF.